This record concerns one T cell receptor beta chain sequence. A much bigger clone sits one base away, suggesting this may be a read error. Germline CDR1 is SGHDT and CDR2 is YYEEEE. The germline V and J ends were trimmed by 0 bases and 8 bases, with 10 bases remaining between them. This CDR3 is built from 13 residues. This record comes from a study of T cell repertoires in aging, cancer and after chemotherapy. TCR beta rearrangements were amplified from peripheral blood genomic DNA. Multiplex touch-down PCR with TRB-A/B primers amplified rearranged V-D-J TRB sequences. One entry per CDR3 protein results from TCRdb running MiXCR on the multiplex PCR reads. The repertoire holds 3,000 or so distinct CDR3 sequences, approximately 25% seen once, with approximately 32% in the top ten.

Sequenced input: blood. The chain is built from TRBV5-6 and TRBJ2-3; the D gene is possibly TRBD1 (5 bases). This TCR derives from a human donor with a solid tumor. This CDR3 is CASSLDRQVTQYF. As DNA, the CDR3 is TGTGCCAGCAGCTTGGACAGGCAGGTTACGCAGTATTTT.